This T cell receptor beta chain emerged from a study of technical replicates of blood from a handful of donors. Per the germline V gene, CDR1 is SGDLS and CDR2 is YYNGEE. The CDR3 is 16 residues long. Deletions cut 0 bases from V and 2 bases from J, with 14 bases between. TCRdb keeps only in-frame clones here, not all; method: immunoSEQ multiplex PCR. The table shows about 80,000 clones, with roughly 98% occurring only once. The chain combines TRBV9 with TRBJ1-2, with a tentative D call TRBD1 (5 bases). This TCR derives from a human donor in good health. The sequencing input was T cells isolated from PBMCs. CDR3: CASSVGGGVGNYGYTF. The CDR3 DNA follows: TGTGCCAGCAGCGTAGGCGGGGGGGTTGGAAACTATGGCTACACCTTC. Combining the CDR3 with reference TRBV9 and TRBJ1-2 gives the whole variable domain DSGVTQTPKHLITATGQRVTLRCSPRSGDLSVYWYQQSLDQGLQFLIQYYNGEERAKGNILERFSAQQFPDLHSELNLSSLELGDSALYFCASSVGGGVGNYGYTFGSGTRLTVV.